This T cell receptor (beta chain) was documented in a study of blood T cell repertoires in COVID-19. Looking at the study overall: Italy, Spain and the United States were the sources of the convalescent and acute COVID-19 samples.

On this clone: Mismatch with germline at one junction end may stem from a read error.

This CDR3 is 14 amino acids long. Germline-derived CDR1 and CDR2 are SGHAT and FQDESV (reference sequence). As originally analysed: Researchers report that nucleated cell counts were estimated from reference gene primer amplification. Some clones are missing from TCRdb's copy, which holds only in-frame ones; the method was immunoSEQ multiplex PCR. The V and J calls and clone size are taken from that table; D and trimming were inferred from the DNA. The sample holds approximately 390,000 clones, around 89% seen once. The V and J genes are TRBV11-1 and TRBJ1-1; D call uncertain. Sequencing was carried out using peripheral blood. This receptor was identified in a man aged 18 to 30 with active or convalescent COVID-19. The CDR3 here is CASSLAPSSSEAFF. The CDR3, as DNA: TGTGCCAGCAGCCTAGCACCATCGAGCTCTGAAGCTTTCTTT.